This T cell receptor (beta chain) stems from a study of T-cell reconstitution after alpha-beta-depleted transplantation in children. Germline assignment: CDR1 SQVTM and CDR2 ANQGSEA. CDR3 length: 17 residues. The V gene end was trimmed by 7 bases and the J gene end by 4 bases; junction bases not matched to a gene: 16. This clonotype occurred a few times. Preparation of the TCRbeta library used unique molecular identifiers. Using its own MiXCR run on the PCR reads, TCRdb lists one record per CDR3 protein. This table holds roughly 500,000 distinct CDR3 sequences, 15% to 20% found once. This receptor was identified in a human donor who donated a stem cell graft to a child with acute lymphoblastic leukemia. Source: PBMCs from the stem cell graft donor, taken from the stem cell graft. The chain links TRBV29-1 to TRBJ2-1, with 10 positions matching TRBD2. CDR3 protein: CSARTSGLRAPYNEQFF. The CDR3 nucleotides read TGCAGCGCCAGGACTAGCGGTCTCAGAGCCCCTTACAATGAGCAGTTCTTC.